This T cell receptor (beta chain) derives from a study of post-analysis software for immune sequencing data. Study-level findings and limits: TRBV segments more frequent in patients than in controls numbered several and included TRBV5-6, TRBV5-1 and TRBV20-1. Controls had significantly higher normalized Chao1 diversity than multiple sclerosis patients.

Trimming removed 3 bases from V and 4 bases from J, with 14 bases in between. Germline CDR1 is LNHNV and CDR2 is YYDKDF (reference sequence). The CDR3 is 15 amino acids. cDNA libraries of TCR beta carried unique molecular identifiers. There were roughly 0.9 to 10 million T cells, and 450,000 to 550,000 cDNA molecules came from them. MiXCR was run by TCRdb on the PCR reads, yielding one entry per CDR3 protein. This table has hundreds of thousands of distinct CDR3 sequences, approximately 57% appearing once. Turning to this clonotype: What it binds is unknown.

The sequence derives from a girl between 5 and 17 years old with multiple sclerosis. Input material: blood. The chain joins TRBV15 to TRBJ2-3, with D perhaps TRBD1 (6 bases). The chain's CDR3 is CATSSDRLVADTQYF. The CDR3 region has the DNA TGTGCCACCAGCAGCGACAGGTTGGTCGCAGATACGCAGTATTTT. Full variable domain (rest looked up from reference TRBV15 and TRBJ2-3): DAMVIQNPRYQVTQFGKPVTLSCSQTLNHNVMYWYQQKSSQAPKLLFHYYDKDFNNEADTPDNFQSRRPNTSFCFLDIRSPGLGDTAMYLCATSSDRLVADTQYFGPGTRLTVL.